What follows is one T cell receptor (beta chain) and its context. Its antigen is still unknown. These data are taken from a study of beta chain features in type 1 diabetes. V dropped 0 bases and J dropped 8; count of bases not matched to a gene: 3. CDR1 is MNHEY and CDR2 is SVGAGI in the germline V gene. The CDR3 runs 13 residues. Study-wide points: TCRB CDR3 length was moderately but significantly reduced in all four CD4+ subsets of Type 1 diabetes patients. With patients and controls alike, PCR might favor shorter templates to an equal degree. Whether HLA type influences TCRB rearrangement remained unresolved here.

Expressed TCRB transcripts were sequenced because the entire RNA isolate underwent reverse transcription. The method was immunoSEQ multiplex PCR; TCRdb's version includes in-frame clones alone and lacks a portion of them. The sample consists of about 25,000 clones, around 65% of them appearing once. Averaging about 116 mL, one heparinised blood draw was given by each donor. CD4+ naive, central memory, regulatory and stem cell-like memory subsets were isolated by sorting on CD45RO/CCR7/CD25/CD127/CD95/CD27. Sequencing used stem cell memory CD4+ T cells from blood. The TCR comes from a woman aged 35 to 49 with type 1 diabetes. V and J are TRBV6-5 and TRBJ1-1; the match to TRBD1 covers 7 bases. The CDR3 DNA sequence: TGTGCCAGCAGTTACTCGGAGGGGGCCGAAGCTTTCTTT. This encodes CASSYSEGAEAFF.